The 18 T cell receptor beta chains below all came from one sample that was sequenced in a study of blood T cell repertoires in COVID-19. Sequencing used immunoSEQ multiplex PCR; TCRdb keeps in-frame clones, though not all of them. The table records under 30,000 clones, 80% of them present only once. Source material: peripheral blood. The receptors stem from a woman aged 70-85 years with acute or convalescent COVID-19.

This clone was recorded a few times. The V gene is TRBV9, the J gene TRBJ1-3; D is uncertain. This CDR3 region has 16 residues. Germline V gene lookup returns CDR1 SGDLS and CDR2 YYNGEE. V was shortened by 0 bases and J by 0 bases, with 10 bases between the two germline ends. As DNA, the CDR3 is TGTGCCAGCAGCGTAGAAGTCCTGAGCTCTGGAAACACCATATATTTT. Its translation is CASSVEVLSSGNTIYF.

V is TRBV7-9 and J is TRBJ1-1, with D tentatively TRBD1 (6 bases). The V gene's germline CDR1 is SEHNR and CDR2 FQNEAQ (reference sequence). The CDR3 length is 13 residues. Trimming cost V 2 bases and J 4 bases, with 8 bases left between them. Here the CDR3 DNA reads TGTGCCAGCAGCTTAAAAGGGGGCACTGAAGCTTTCTTT. As protein: CASSLKGGTEAFF.

The rearrangement links TRBV12-3 or TRBV12-4 to TRBJ1-1; D is unclear. The V end lost 2 bases, the J end lost 7 bases, and 11 bases lay between the germline ends. The CDR3 sequence is 13 residues long. CDR3 coding DNA: TGTGCCAGCAGTTTAAGGACCGGAGGTGAAGCTTTCTTT. It encodes CASSLRTGGEAFF.

This sequence joins TRBV7-3 and TRBJ2-3; TRBD1 agrees at 8 bases. The length of the CDR3 is 15 residues. V gave up 2 bases and J gave up 2 bases; unmatched junction bases: 3. Per the germline V gene, CDR1 is SGHTA and CDR2 is FQGTGA. This CDR3 reads CASSLGTGPTDTQYF. In DNA form, the CDR3 reads TGTGCCAGCAGCTTAGGGACAGGCCCCACAGATACGCAGTATTTT.

The gene calls are TRBV28 and TRBJ1-4; D is ambiguous. The CDR3 contains 13 residues. The V gene's germline CDR1 is MDHEN and CDR2 SYDVKM. Deletions cut 10 bases from V and 0 bases from J, with 9 bases between. This CDR3 reads CATGGTTNEKLFF. The CDR3 DNA sequence: TGTGCCACAGGAGGGACAACTAATGAAAAACTGTTTTTT.

The chain is built from TRBV3-1 (or the pseudogene TRBV3-2) and TRBJ2-3; 8 nucleotides line up with TRBD2. Germline CDR1 and CDR2: LGHDT and YNNKEL (reference sequence). The CDR3 covers 14 residues. The V gene end was trimmed by 5 bases and the J gene end by 2 bases; junction bases not matched to a gene: 3. DNA for the CDR3: TGTGCCAGCAGCACGGGGGGGGTCACAGATACGCAGTATTTT. This codes for CASSTGGVTDTQYF.

This chain uses TRBV7-6 with TRBJ2-5, with TRBD1 matching over 9 bases. V lost 2 bases and J lost 2; bases outside the gene matches: 6. This CDR3 has 16 residues. CDR1 SGHVS and CDR2 FNYEAQ come from the germline V gene. The CDR3 spells CASSLRGTGPQETQYF. CDR3 nucleotide sequence: TGTGCCAGCAGCTTACGGGGGACAGGGCCTCAAGAGACCCAGTACTTC.

V gene TRBV11-3 combines with J gene TRBJ1-6; TRBD1 is a possible D gene (5 bases). CDR3 length equals 17 residues. Trimming removed 2 bases at V and 7 bases at J, with 18 bases between. CDR1 and CDR2 from the germline V gene are SGHNT and YENEEA. The CDR3 here is CASSLYGREEGNSPLHF. The DNA for the CDR3 is TGTGCCAGCAGCTTATACGGCAGGGAAGAAGGGAATTCACCCCTCCACTTT.

The rearrangement uses TRBV9 and TRBJ1-3; a possible D gene is TRBD1 (5 bases). The CDR3 is 17 amino acids. CDR1 is SGDLS and CDR2 is YYNGEE in the germline V gene. V was pared by 0 bases and J by 0 bases, with 13 bases between. The CDR3 region is CASSVGQSYLSGNTIYF. As DNA, the CDR3 is TGTGCCAGCAGCGTAGGACAGTCCTACCTCTCTGGAAACACCATATATTTT. Full variable domain (remainder filled in from reference TRBV9 and TRBJ1-3): DSGVTQTPKHLITATGQRVTLRCSPRSGDLSVYWYQQSLDQGLQFLIQYYNGEERAKGNILERFSAQQFPDLHSELNLSSLELGDSALYFCASSVGQSYLSGNTIYFGEGSWLTVV.

V usage is TRBV19 and J usage is TRBJ2-5; 7 bases fit TRBD1. From germline, CDR1 is LNHDA and CDR2 SQIVND (reference sequence). This CDR3 spans 14 amino acids. V lost 4 bases, J lost 5 bases, and 7 bases stayed unmatched. The CDR3 DNA sequence: TGTGCCAGTAGTACCGGGACAGTGAGGGAGACCCAGTACTTC. Translated: CASSTGTVRETQYF.

This clone was seen only a few times. The rearrangement links TRBV3-1 (or the pseudogene TRBV3-2) to TRBJ1-1; D may be TRBD1 (6 bases). There are 19 residues in the CDR3. CDR1 and CDR2 from the germline V gene are LGHDT and YNNKEL (reference sequence). The ends were cut back, 3 bases at V and 1 base at J, with 24 bases in the middle. In nucleotides, the CDR3 is TGTGCCAGCAGCCATCCCTGGGGGGGGCCGGGTGCTGGGAACACTGAAGCTTTCTTT. Translation: CASSHPWGGPGAGNTEAFF.

The gene calls are TRBV4-1 and TRBJ2-7; D perhaps matches TRBD1 (5 bases). Germline CDR1 and CDR2: MGHRA and YSYEKL. Trimming removed 0 bases from V and 4 bases from J, with 16 bases in between. The CDR3 runs to 16 residues. DNA for the CDR3: TGCGCCAGCAGCCAAGATCCGACAGTTAAAAAGTACGAGCAGTACTTC. Its protein product is CASSQDPTVKKYEQYF.

The chain is built from TRBV2 and TRBJ1-2; no firm D call. CDR1 and CDR2 from the germline V gene are SNHLY and FYNNEI. This CDR3 has 14 residues. The V end was cut by 2 bases, the J end by 2 bases, with 9 bases between. CDR3 coding DNA: TGTGCCAGCAGTGAATGGGCTGAAAACTATGGCTACACCTTC. Translated, it gives CASSEWAENYGYTF.

The chain couples TRBV7-3 to TRBJ2-3, with 8 bases fitting TRBD2. After removal of 5 bases from V and 2 bases from J, the junction contained 3 bases not matched to a gene. The CDR3 sequence is 14 residues long. CDR1 and CDR2 (germline): SGHTA, FQGTGA. CDR3: CASSRGGITDTQYF. In DNA, the CDR3 is TGTGCCAGCAGCCGCGGGGGGATCACAGATACGCAGTATTTT.

The chain is built from TRBV7-2 and TRBJ2-7; the match to TRBD2 covers 10 bases. This CDR3 comprises 18 residues. The germline V gene encodes CDR1 SGHTA and CDR2 FQGNSA. V dropped 0 bases and J dropped 2; count of bases not matched to a gene: 10. CDR3 residues: CASSLAPSGSLQAYEQYF. Here the CDR3 DNA reads TGTGCCAGCAGCTTAGCCCCTAGCGGGAGCCTACAGGCCTACGAGCAGTACTTC.

This sequence joins TRBV7-2 and TRBJ2-7; 7 bases are shared with TRBD1. Germline V lookup: CDR1 SGHTA, CDR2 FQGNSA. V lost 5 bases to trimming and J lost 2 bases; unmatched junction nucleotides: 3. The CDR3 contains 13 residues. The chain's CDR3 is CASSKDRTYEQYF. The CDR3 DNA sequence: TGTGCCAGCAGCAAGGACAGGACCTACGAGCAGTACTTC.

The V gene is TRBV10-3, the J gene TRBJ2-3; 8 nucleotides align to TRBD1. The CDR3 is 17 amino acids. Germline CDR1 and CDR2: ENHRY and SYGVKD. V lost 0 bases, J lost 3 bases, and 8 bases stayed unmatched. This chain's CDR3 is CAISESPRQGATDTQYF. CDR3 in DNA: TGTGCCATCAGTGAGTCGCCACGTCAGGGGGCAACAGATACGCAGTATTTT.

This clone was recorded a few times. V gene TRBV20-1 combines with J gene TRBJ2-1; TRBD2 matches 11 bases. Germline trimming cut 3 bases from V and 5 bases from J; bases unmatched to any gene: 3. The CDR3 contains 14 residues. Germline assignment: CDR1 DFQATT and CDR2 SNEGSKA (reference sequence). CDR3 DNA sequence: TGCAGTGCTAGTTCGGGACTAGCGGACAATGAGCAGTTCTTC. Translation: CSASSGLADNEQFF.